Given below is one TCR beta chain in context. Sequenced by immunoSEQ multiplex PCR; TCRdb stores in-frame clones only, minus some. The sample includes under 100,000 clones, more than 75% of them seen just once. The record originates from a study of identifying expanded T cells in peripheral blood. Trimming took 6 bases from V and 4 from J, leaving 10 bases between them. This CDR3 contains 13 residues. Germline V gives CDR1 LGHNT, CDR2 FRNRAP. Sequencing was carried out using blood. The sequence was obtained from a person aged 18 to 75 in good health. The rearrangement uses TRBV12-5 and TRBJ1-5, with D perhaps matching TRBD1 (6 bases). The DNA of the CDR3 is TGTGCTAGTGGAAAAGACAGGAATCAGCCCCAGCATTTT. It yields the protein CASGKDRNQPQHF.